One and the same sample provided the 20 T cell receptor beta chains below, sequenced in a study of blood T cell repertoires in COVID-19. Method: immunoSEQ multiplex PCR; TCRdb's copy keeps in-frame clones and lacks some. Of about 330,000 clones listed, roughly nine tenths are singletons. Material for sequencing was PBMCs or T cells enriched from blood (not recorded which). These receptors were obtained from a woman between 25 and 40 years old who had recovered from COVID-19.

The chain uses TRBV2 and TRBJ1-6; TRBD1 agrees at 8 bases. Unmatched junction bases numbered 4, after V lost 6 bases and J lost 6 bases. Germline V gene sequence: CDR1 SNHLY, CDR2 FYNNEI. The CDR3 length is 14 residues. CDR3 sequence: CASRDRVGNSPLHF. The CDR3 bases are TGTGCCAGCAGGGACAGGGTGGGTAATTCACCCCTCCACTTT.

The rearrangement joins TRBV5-1 to TRBJ2-1; possibly TRBD2 for D (6 bases). The CDR3 loop spans 14 amino acids. The germline V and J ends were trimmed by 5 bases and 4 bases, with 13 bases remaining between them. Germline values: CDR1 SGHRS, CDR2 YFSETQ. CDR3 protein: CASRRGELYNEQFF. Here the CDR3 DNA reads TGCGCCAGCAGGCGGGGTGAGTTATACAATGAGCAGTTCTTC.

The genes are TRBV18 and TRBJ2-7, with TRBD2 matching over 10 bases. Trimming at V came to 2 bases and at J to 4 bases, leaving 5 bases not matched to a gene. CDR3 length: 15 amino acids. Germline-derived CDR1 and CDR2 are KGHSH and LQKENI. The DNA of the CDR3 is TGTGCCAGCTCACCAGGGCTAGCGGGGGAGTACGAGCAGTACTTC. Translating gives CASSPGLAGEYEQYF.

The rearrangement joins TRBV9 to TRBJ2-2; TRBD1 matches at 8 bases. CDR3 length: 16 residues. The germline V gene has CDR1 SGDLS and CDR2 YYNGEE. V lost 4 bases, J lost 6 bases, and 11 bases stayed unmatched. The chain's CDR3 is CASSPVPGQGPGELFF. Written as DNA, the CDR3 is TGTGCCAGCAGCCCCGTTCCCGGACAGGGCCCCGGGGAGCTGTTTTTT.

This chain uses TRBV2 with TRBJ2-7, with 8 bases lining up with TRBD1. Germline CDR1 SNHLY, CDR2 FYNNEI. CDR3 size: 15 residues. V was clipped by 7 bases and J by 2 bases; unmatched bases: 10. The CDR3 protein is CASKAPGQATYEQYF. The CDR3 bases are TGTGCCAGCAAGGCCCCGGGACAGGCAACCTACGAGCAGTACTTC.

The V and J genes are TRBV4-3 and TRBJ1-4, with TRBD1 as a possible D gene (5 bases). V lost 0 bases to trimming and J lost 8 bases, with 16 bases between them. CDR1 LGHNA and CDR2 YSLEER come from the germline V gene. The CDR3 consists of 16 residues. CDR3 DNA sequence: TGCGCCAGCAGCCAAGAGGCGGGGCGAGGTGGCGAAAAACTGTTTTTT. Translating it yields CASSQEAGRGGEKLFF.

The rearrangement uses TRBV14 and TRBJ2-1; the D gene is possibly TRBD1 (6 bases). The CDR3 spans 13 residues. V gave up 4 bases and J gave up 7 bases, with 11 bases separating them. The germline V gene encodes CDR1 SGHDN and CDR2 FVKESK. CDR3 protein: CASSPYRGNEQFF. CDR3 bases: TGTGCCAGCAGCCCGTATAGGGGGAATGAGCAGTTCTTC.

Written as DNA, the CDR3 is TGTGCGACAGGACAGGACTTTAGCACAGATACGCAGTATTTT. Amino acid sequence: CATGQDFSTDTQYF. The rearrangement links TRBV28 to TRBJ2-3, with 7 bases lining up with TRBD1. The CDR3 length is 14 residues. CDR1 is MDHEN and CDR2 is SYDVKM in the germline V gene.

CDR3 loop: CASSQERLAYNEQFF. DNA for the CDR3: TGCGCCAGCAGCCAAGAGAGGCTAGCGTACAATGAGCAGTTCTTC. The chain couples TRBV4-1 to TRBJ2-1; weak D call: TRBD2 (6 bases). Germline-derived CDR1 and CDR2 are MGHRA and YSYEKL. This CDR3 is 15 amino acids long. With 0 bases removed from V and 4 bases from J, the gap between germline ends came to 10 bases.

The table lists this clone with a few counts. This sequence joins TRBV18 and TRBJ1-1; the D gene is possibly TRBD1 (5 bases). The CDR3 covers 14 residues. Germline CDR1 KGHSH, CDR2 LQKENI. Deletions cut 3 bases from V and 6 bases from J, with 14 bases between. CDR3 sequence (DNA): TGTGCCAGCTCACCGTCCCCCCAGGGTTCTGAAGCTTTCTTT. Translating gives CASSPSPQGSEAFF.

The V gene is TRBV28, the J gene TRBJ2-7, with 7 bases matching TRBD1. V was pared by 1 base and J by 3 bases, with 9 bases of the junction left unmatched. From germline, CDR1 is MDHEN and CDR2 SYDVKM. This CDR3 region has 16 residues. The CDR3 coding sequence is TGTGCCAGCAGTTTATTCGACTTCGGGACAGACTACGAGCAGTACTTC. It specifies CASSLFDFGTDYEQYF.

In its sample, this clone was seen a few times. This chain uses TRBV2 with TRBJ1-6, with 8 bases identical to TRBD1. J gave up 6 bases and V 6 bases, and 10 bases lay outside the gene matches. Germline loops: CDR1 SNHLY, CDR2 FYNNEI. The CDR3 is made up of 16 amino acids. The CDR3 protein is CASSRQTGGSNSPLHF. In nucleotides, the CDR3 is TGTGCCAGCAGCCGACAAACAGGGGGAAGTAATTCACCCCTCCACTTT.

The CDR3 DNA follows: TGTGCTAGTGGTTTGATCGGGACAGGGAAAGCTTTCTTT. Encoded protein: CASGLIGTGKAFF. The V and J genes are TRBV12-5 and TRBJ1-1; TRBD1 aligns across 9 bases. Germline V CDR1 and CDR2: LGHNT, FRNRAP. The CDR3 is made up of 13 amino acids. V was pared by 2 bases and J by 9 bases, with 4 bases of the junction left unmatched.

The chain carries TRBV10-3 and TRBJ1-5, with D unclear. Germline assignment: CDR1 ENHRY and CDR2 SYGVKD. This CDR3 comprises 13 residues. V was pared by 2 bases and J by 9 bases, with 11 bases between. CDR3 loop: CAISELGGRPQHF. For the CDR3, the DNA is TGTGCCATCAGTGAGCTCGGCGGAAGGCCCCAGCATTTT.

In its sample, this clone was seen a few times. This rearrangement joins TRBV19 to TRBJ1-2, with TRBD1 identical over 8 bases. J lost 7 bases, V lost 5 bases, and 6 bases had no gene match. The CDR3 loop spans 13 amino acids. Germline V gene data show CDR1 as LNHDA and CDR2 as SQIVND (reference sequence). The CDR3 sequence is CASSDGQGRGYTF. The CDR3, as DNA: TGTGCCAGTAGTGATGGACAGGGACGTGGCTACACCTTC.

The chain couples TRBV10-3 to TRBJ2-3; D is undetermined. CDR1 ENHRY and CDR2 SYGVKD come from the germline V gene. V was shortened by 3 bases and J by 4 bases, with 5 bases between the two germline ends. This CDR3 comprises 12 residues. CDR3 sequence: CAISDVSDTQYF. CDR3 coding DNA: TGTGCCATCAGTGATGTCTCAGATACGCAGTATTTT.

The gene calls are TRBV15 and TRBJ1-5; D uncertain. The CDR3 extends over 13 amino acids. The V end lost 7 bases, the J end lost 3 bases, and 10 bases lay between the germline ends. Germline values: CDR1 LNHNV, CDR2 YYDKDF (reference sequence). The CDR3 DNA follows: TGTGCCACCACTGACACATACAATCAGCCCCAGCATTTT. Translating gives CATTDTYNQPQHF. The variable domain in full, with the rest retrieved from reference TRBV15 and TRBJ1-5, is DAMVIQNPRYQVTQFGKPVTLSCSQTLNHNVMYWYQQKSSQAPKLLFHYYDKDFNNEADTPDNFQSRRPNTSFCFLDIRSPGLGDTAMYLCATTDTYNQPQHFGDGTRLSIL.

CDR3 sequence reads: CASSLEGSNEKLFF. The DNA of the CDR3 is TGTGCCAGCAGCTTGGAGGGGTCTAATGAAAAACTGTTTTTT. The V and J genes are TRBV5-4 and TRBJ1-4, with D tentatively TRBD1 (5 bases). CDR3 length equals 14 residues. CDR1 is SGHNT and CDR2 is YYREEE in the germline V gene (reference sequence). Between the trimmed V and J ends, which lost 0 bases and 3 bases, there was a span of 6 bases.

This chain connects TRBV19 to TRBJ2-1, with D possibly TRBD2 on 7 matching bases. The CDR3 has 14 amino acids. Germline V gene sequence: CDR1 LNHDA, CDR2 SQIVND (reference sequence). Trimming pared 3 bases from V and 9 bases from J, leaving 15 bases between. The CDR3 here is CASSIGGGAGEQFF. The CDR3 DNA reads TGTGCCAGTAGTATTGGAGGGGGGGCCGGTGAGCAGTTCTTC.

V usage is TRBV6-5 and J usage is TRBJ1-5; TRBD1 might be the D (5 bases). The CDR3 consists of 14 residues. Germline CDR1 is MNHEY and CDR2 is SVGAGI. The germline V and J ends were trimmed by 0 bases and 4 bases, with 7 bases remaining between them. The CDR3 reads CASSYSGANQPQHF. The CDR3, as DNA: TGTGCCAGCAGTTACTCTGGGGCTAATCAGCCCCAGCATTTT.